The clone carrying this T cell receptor (beta chain) came up once. The data originate from a study of blood T cell repertoires in COVID-19. About the research overall: PBMCs, B-cell-depleted T cells, or T cells were the source of the cDNA or gDNA that made up the material.

In the study's own analysis: Reference gene primer amplification gave estimated nucleated cell counts. Assay: immunoSEQ multiplex PCR; the TCRdb copy retains only in-frame clones and omits some. V and J calls and clone size are those listed in that table; D and trimming were worked out from the DNA. Here the sample spans roughly 230,000 clones, about 88% being singletons. Germline CDR1 SGHAT, CDR2 FQNNGV. The V end was cut by 6 bases, the J end by 3 bases, with 20 bases between. CDR3 length: 16 residues. The TCR comes from a man aged 40-50 years with acute or convalescent COVID-19. The sample consisted of peripheral blood. The V gene is TRBV11-2, the J gene TRBJ1-2; D perhaps matches TRBD1 (6 bases). In DNA, the CDR3 is TGTGCCAGCAGTTCTCCCGGGACAACAGAATACTATGGCTACACCTTC. This encodes CASSSPGTTEYYGYTF. Using reference TRBV11-2 and TRBJ1-2 for the parts outside the CDR3, the full variable domain is EAGVAQSPRYKIIEKRQSVAFWCNPISGHATLYWYQQILGQGPKLLIQFQNNGVVDDSQLPKDRFSAERLKGVDSTLKIQPAKLEDSAVYLCASSSPGTTEYYGYTFGSGTRLTVV.